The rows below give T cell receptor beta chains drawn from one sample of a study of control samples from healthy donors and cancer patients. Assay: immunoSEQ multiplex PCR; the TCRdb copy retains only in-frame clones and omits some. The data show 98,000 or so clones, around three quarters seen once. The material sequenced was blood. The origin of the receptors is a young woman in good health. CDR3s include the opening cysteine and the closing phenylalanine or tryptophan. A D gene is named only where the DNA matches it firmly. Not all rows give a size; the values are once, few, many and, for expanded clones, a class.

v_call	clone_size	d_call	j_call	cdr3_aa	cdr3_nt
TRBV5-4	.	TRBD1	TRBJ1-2	CASSPGQGPILYGYTF	TGTGCCAGCAGCCCGGGACAGGGCCCCATTCTCTATGGCTACACCTTC
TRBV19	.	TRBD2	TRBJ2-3	CASSWSGGHTDTQYF	TGTGCCAGTAGTTGGAGCGGGGGGCACACAGATACGCAGTATTTT
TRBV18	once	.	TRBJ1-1	CASSPLGQTMNTEAFF	TGTGCCAGCTCACCGCTCGGACAAACTATGAACACTGAAGCTTTCTTT
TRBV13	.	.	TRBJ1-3	CASSLPGTAMGNTIYF	TGTGCCAGCAGCCTCCCCGGGACGGCCATGGGAAACACCATATATTTT
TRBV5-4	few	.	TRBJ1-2	CASSPEAGNYGYTF	TGTGCCAGCAGCCCGGAAGCGGGTAACTATGGCTACACCTTC
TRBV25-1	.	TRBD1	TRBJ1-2	CASSARTGGKGNYGYTF	TGTGCCAGCAGTGCGAGGACAGGGGGCAAAGGAAACTATGGCTACACCTTC
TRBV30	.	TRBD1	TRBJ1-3	CAWERTGRNTIYF	TGTGCCTGGGAAAGGACAGGAAGAAACACCATATATTTT
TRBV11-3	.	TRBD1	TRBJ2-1	CASSPGQDNEQFF	TGTGCCAGCAGCCCGGGACAGGACAATGAGCAGTTCTTC
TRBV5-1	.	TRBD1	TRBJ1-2	CASSPQGQPNYGYTF	TGCGCCAGCAGCCCCCAGGGACAGCCTAACTATGGCTACACCTTC
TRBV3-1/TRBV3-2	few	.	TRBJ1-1	CASSLRVGGTEAFF	TGTGCCAGCAGCCTCAGGGTGGGGGGCACTGAAGCTTTCTTT
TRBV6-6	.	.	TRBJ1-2	CASTDPTVLYGYTF	TGTGCCAGCACCGACCCCACAGTGCTTTATGGCTACACCTTC
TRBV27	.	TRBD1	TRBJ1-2	CASSYGQGATYTF	TGTGCCAGCAGTTACGGACAGGGGGCTACCTACACCTTC
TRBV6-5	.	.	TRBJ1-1	CASKRAGNTEAFF	TGTGCCAGCAAGCGCGCGGGGAACACTGAAGCTTTCTTT
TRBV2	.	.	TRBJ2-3	CASSPRDTGDTQYF	TGTGCCAGCAGTCCCCGGGACACCGGGGATACGCAGTATTTT
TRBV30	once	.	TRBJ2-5	CAWSGGPSGGETQYF	TGTGCCTGGAGTGGCGGACCGTCTGGGGGGGAGACCCAGTACTTC
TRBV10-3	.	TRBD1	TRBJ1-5	CATGDRGKDQPQHF	TGTGCCACGGGAGACAGGGGTAAGGATCAGCCCCAGCATTTT
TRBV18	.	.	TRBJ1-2	CASSSPLNYGYTF	TGTGCCAGCTCATCACCGCTTAACTATGGCTACACCTTC
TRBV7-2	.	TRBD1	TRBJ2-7	CASSLVWAPQGGRTYEQYF	TGTGCCAGCAGCTTAGTCTGGGCTCCCCAAGGGGGCCGGACCTACGAGCAGTACTTC
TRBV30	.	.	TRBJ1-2	CAWSVPGTGYTF	TGTGCCTGGAGTGTACCCGGTACCGGCTACACCTTC
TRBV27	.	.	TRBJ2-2	CAASGLSNTGELFF	TGTGCCGCATCGGGACTCTCGAACACCGGGGAGCTGTTTTTT
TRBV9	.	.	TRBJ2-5	CASSYGLTETQYF	TGTGCCAGCAGCTACGGACTAACGGAGACCCAGTACTTC
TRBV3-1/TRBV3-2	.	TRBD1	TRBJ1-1	CASSQDQGGAAFF	TGTGCCAGCAGCCAAGATCAGGGGGGCGCCGCTTTCTTT
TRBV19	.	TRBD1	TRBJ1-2	CATNDPGQGAAGYTF	TGTGCCACAAACGATCCGGGACAGGGGGCTGCTGGCTACACCTTC
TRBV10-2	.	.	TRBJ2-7	CASSGAGYYEQYF	TGCGCCAGCAGTGGCGCAGGGTACTACGAGCAGTACTTC
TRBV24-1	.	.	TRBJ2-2	CATGKEGPNTGELFF	TGTGCCACCGGGAAGGAAGGCCCGAACACCGGGGAGCTGTTTTTT
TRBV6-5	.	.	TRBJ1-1	CASLRGRTTEAFF	TGTGCCAGCCTCCGGGGGCGGACCACTGAAGCTTTCTTT
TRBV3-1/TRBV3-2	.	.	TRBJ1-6	CASSQNYNSPLHF	TGTGCCAGCAGCCAAAACTATAATTCACCCCTCCACTTT
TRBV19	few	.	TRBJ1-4	CASSSGARAFGEKLFF	TGTGCCAGTAGTAGTGGGGCGCGGGCGTTTGGTGAAAAACTGTTTTTT